This T cell receptor (beta chain) was identified in a study of T cells in Graves' hyperthyroidism and ophthalmopathy. CDR1 and CDR2 (germline): MNHEY, SVGEGT. CDR3 size: 14 residues. Trimming removed 8 bases from V and 7 bases from J; junction bases left unmatched: 13. With respect to this clonotype: The antigen is unknown.

Broader study findings: The model's output predicted ophthalmopathy at a median of roughly seven months prior to onset.

Researchers barred patients who had uncontrolled infection, other autoimmune disease, pregnancy or lactation. PBMCs were obtained from under 13 ml fresh peripheral blood. TCR beta CDR3 sequences were amplified from RNA transcripts. A first-round RT-PCR of the TCR CDR3 used the HTBI primer set. MiXCR, run by TCRdb on the multiplex PCR reads, gives a single entry per CDR3 protein. The repertoire includes roughly 700,000 distinct CDR3 sequences, 14% of them detected once, and roughly 10% sits in the top ten. This receptor was taken from a young woman with Graves' hyperthyroidism. The sample was blood. V usage is TRBV6-2 or TRBV6-3 and J usage is TRBJ2-5, with 7 bases matching TRBD1. The CDR3: CASGADRSIATQYF. The CDR3 DNA follows: TGTGCCAGCGGAGCGGACAGGAGTATTGCGACCCAGTACTTC.